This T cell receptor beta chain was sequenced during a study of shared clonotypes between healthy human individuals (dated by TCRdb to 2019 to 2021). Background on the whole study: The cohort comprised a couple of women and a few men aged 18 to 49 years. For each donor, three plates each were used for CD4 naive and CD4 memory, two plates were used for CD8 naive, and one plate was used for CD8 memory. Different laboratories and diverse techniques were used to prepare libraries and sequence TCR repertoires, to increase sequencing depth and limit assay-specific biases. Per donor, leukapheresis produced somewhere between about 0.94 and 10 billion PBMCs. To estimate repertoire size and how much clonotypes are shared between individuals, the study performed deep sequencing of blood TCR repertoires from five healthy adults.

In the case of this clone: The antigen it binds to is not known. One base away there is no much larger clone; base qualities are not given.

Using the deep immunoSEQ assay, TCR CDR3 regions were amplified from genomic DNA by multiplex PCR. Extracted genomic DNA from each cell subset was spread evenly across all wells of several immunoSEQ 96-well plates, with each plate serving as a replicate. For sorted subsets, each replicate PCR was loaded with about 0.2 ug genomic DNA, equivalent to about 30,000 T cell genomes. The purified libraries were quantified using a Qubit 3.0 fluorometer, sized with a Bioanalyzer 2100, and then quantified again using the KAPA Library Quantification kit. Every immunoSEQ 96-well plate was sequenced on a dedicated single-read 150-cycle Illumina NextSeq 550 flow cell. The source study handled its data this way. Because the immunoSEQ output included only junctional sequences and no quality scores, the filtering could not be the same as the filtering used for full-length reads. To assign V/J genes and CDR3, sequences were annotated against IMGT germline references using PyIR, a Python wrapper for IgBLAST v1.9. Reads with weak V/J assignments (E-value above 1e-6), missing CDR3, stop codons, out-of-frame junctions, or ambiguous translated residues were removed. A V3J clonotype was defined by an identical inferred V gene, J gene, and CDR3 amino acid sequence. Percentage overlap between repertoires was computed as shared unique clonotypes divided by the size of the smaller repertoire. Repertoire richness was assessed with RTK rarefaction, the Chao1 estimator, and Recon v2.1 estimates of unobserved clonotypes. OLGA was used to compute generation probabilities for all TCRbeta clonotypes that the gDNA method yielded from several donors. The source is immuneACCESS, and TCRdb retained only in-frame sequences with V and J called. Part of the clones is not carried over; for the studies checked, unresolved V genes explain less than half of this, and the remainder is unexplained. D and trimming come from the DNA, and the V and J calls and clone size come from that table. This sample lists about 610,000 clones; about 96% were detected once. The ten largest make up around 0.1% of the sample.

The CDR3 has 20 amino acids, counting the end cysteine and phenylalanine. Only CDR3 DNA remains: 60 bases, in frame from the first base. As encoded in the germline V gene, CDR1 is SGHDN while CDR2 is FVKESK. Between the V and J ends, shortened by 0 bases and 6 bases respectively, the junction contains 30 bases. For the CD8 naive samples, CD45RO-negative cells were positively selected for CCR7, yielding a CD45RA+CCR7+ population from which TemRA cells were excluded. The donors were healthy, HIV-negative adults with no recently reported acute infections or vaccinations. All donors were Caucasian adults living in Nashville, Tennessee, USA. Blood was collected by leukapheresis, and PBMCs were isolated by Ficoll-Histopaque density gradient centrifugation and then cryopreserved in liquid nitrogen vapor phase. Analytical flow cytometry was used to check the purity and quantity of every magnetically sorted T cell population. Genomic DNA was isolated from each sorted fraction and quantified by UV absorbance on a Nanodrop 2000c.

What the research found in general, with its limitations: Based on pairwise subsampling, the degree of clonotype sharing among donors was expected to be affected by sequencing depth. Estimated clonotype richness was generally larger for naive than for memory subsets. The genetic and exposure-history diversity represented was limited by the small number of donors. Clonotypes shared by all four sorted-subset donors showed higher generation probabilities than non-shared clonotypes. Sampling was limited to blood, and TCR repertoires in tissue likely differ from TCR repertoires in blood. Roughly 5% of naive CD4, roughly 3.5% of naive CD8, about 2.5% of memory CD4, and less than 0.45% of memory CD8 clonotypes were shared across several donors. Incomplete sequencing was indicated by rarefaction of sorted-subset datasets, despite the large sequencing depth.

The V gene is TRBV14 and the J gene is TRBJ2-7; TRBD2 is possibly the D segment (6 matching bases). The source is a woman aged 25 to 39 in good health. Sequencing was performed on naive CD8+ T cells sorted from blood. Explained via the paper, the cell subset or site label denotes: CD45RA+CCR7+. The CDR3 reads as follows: CASSQDPLYRAYGGEGEQYF. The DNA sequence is TGTGCCAGCAGCCAAGACCCTCTCTACCGAGCCTACGGGGGAGAGGGCGAGCAGTACTTC.